A single sample gave rise to the 29 T cell receptor beta chains below, sequenced in a study of blood T cell repertoires in COVID-19. Profiling relied on immunoSEQ multiplex PCR, and the TCRdb table lists in-frame clones only, not all of them. Among roughly 200,000 clones listed, about three quarters were seen once. Sequencing was done on a sample of peripheral blood. The receptors derive from a woman aged 80 or over with active or convalescent COVID-19.

The chain carries TRBV14 and TRBJ2-7, with TRBD2 matching over 7 bases. V shed 0 bases, J shed 5 bases, and the junction held 7 bases outside the gene matches. The germline V gene has CDR1 SGHDN and CDR2 FVKESK. The CDR3 has 15 residues. This CDR3 is CASSQDLGRGHEQYF. The CDR3 nucleotides are TGTGCCAGCAGCCAAGATCTGGGGAGGGGCCACGAGCAGTACTTC.

The chain couples TRBV4-3 to TRBJ2-5; TRBD2 aligns across 7 bases. The V gene end was trimmed by 0 bases and the J gene end by 7 bases; junction bases not matched to a gene: 8. The CDR3 totals 15 residues. Germline V gene sequence: CDR1 LGHNA, CDR2 YSLEER. DNA of the CDR3: TGCGCCAGCAGCCAAGATCGGGGCGGGGGACGGACCCAGTACTTC. Translation: CASSQDRGGGRTQYF.

The chain links TRBV12-3 or TRBV12-4 to TRBJ1-2; no clear D gene. There are 13 residues in the CDR3. V lost 2 bases and J lost 8, with 12 bases in between. The CDR3 loop reads CASSLLRNYGYTF. The CDR3 nucleotides read TGTGCCAGCAGTTTATTGCGCAATTACGGCTACACCTTC.

The rearrangement uses TRBV5-1 and TRBJ2-3; D is perhaps TRBD2 (6 bases). The CDR3 sequence is 16 residues long. The V and J ends lost 2 bases and 2 bases respectively, with 15 bases between them. Germline V CDR1 and CDR2: SGHRS, YFSETQ. The CDR3 DNA follows: TGCGCCAGCAGCTTAGGCGGGACCCACCACACAGATACGCAGTATTTT. Translation gives CASSLGGTHHTDTQYF.

The chain has TRBV28 and TRBJ1-5, with TRBD1 identical over 7 bases. Trimming took 10 bases from V and 2 from J; bases not matched to a gene: 8. Germline CDR1 MDHEN, CDR2 SYDVKM. The CDR3 spans 14 residues. The DNA of the CDR3 is TGTGCCACAGGGACAGACAGCGGCAATCAGCCCCAGCATTTT. Translated: CATGTDSGNQPQHF.

This rearrangement joins TRBV5-1 to TRBJ2-5; 9 bases agree with TRBD1. Germline lookup yields CDR1 SGHRS and CDR2 YFSETQ. Germline trimming cut 0 bases from V and 5 bases from J; bases unmatched to any gene: 5. The CDR3 is made up of 15 amino acids. CDR3 region: CASSLDGDRAETQYF. The DNA of the CDR3 is TGCGCCAGCAGCTTGGACGGGGACAGGGCGGAGACCCAGTACTTC.

This clone was counted a few times. The chain carries TRBV10-3 and TRBJ2-5; 10 positions match TRBD2. The CDR3 has 13 amino acids. Germline assignment: CDR1 ENHRY and CDR2 SYGVKD. V trimming: 6 bases; J trimming: 5 bases; junction bases outside the gene matches: 3. The CDR3 loop is CAIRGLAFETQYF. CDR3 coding DNA: TGTGCCATCAGGGGACTAGCGTTCGAGACCCAGTACTTC.

The chain carries TRBV28 and TRBJ2-7, with 9 bases identical to TRBD1. Looked up from germline, CDR1 is MDHEN and CDR2 is SYDVKM. The CDR3 totals 16 residues. The trim removed 4 bases at V and 3 bases at J, leaving 10 bases unmatched. CDR3 protein: CASSSFGTGILYEQYF. Written as DNA, the CDR3 is TGTGCCAGCAGTTCTTTCGGGACAGGGATTCTCTACGAGCAGTACTTC. Drawing the rest from reference TRBV28 and TRBJ2-7, the complete variable domain is DVKVTQSSRYLVKRTGEKVFLECVQDMDHENMFWYRQDPGLGLRLIYFSYDVKMKEKGDIPEGYSVSREKKERFSLILESASTNQTSMYLCASSSFGTGILYEQYFGPGTRLTVT.

V usage is TRBV6-1 and J usage is TRBJ1-5; D remains ambiguous. CDR1 MNHNS and CDR2 SASEGT come from the germline V gene. The CDR3 consists of 13 residues. V lost 3 bases and J lost 6, with 9 bases in between. CDR3 nucleotides: TGTGCCAGCAGTGACAGGATTATTCAGCCCCAGCATTTT. Translated, it gives CASSDRIIQPQHF.

The CDR3 reads CASKQPDTDTQYF. In nucleotides, the CDR3 is TGTGCCAGCAAACAGCCCGACACAGATACGCAGTATTTT. The gene calls are TRBV28 and TRBJ2-3, with D hard to call. CDR1 is MDHEN, CDR2 SYDVKM, per germline. The CDR3 is 13 residues long. Trimming left V 7 bases short and J 2 bases short, with 10 bases between.

This clone was seen only once. The genes are TRBV10-3 and TRBJ2-1; D gene unclear. Germline-derived CDR1 and CDR2 are ENHRY and SYGVKD. There are 17 residues in the CDR3. V was pared by 4 bases and J by 0 bases, with 16 bases between. The CDR3 spells CAISVRASASSYNEQFF. CDR3 DNA sequence: TGTGCCATCAGTGTTCGTGCTTCTGCTAGCTCCTACAATGAGCAGTTCTTC.

This chain uses TRBV5-4 with TRBJ1-2; perhaps TRBD1 as D (6 bases). Looked up from germline, CDR1 is SGHNT and CDR2 is YYREEE (reference sequence). This CDR3 spans 15 amino acids. V lost 1 base and J lost 6, with 16 bases in between. The CDR3 DNA reads as TGTGCCAGCAGCTTGAATTTGCGGGGGCCAGATGGCTACACCTTC. Its translation is CASSLNLRGPDGYTF.

The V gene is TRBV5-6, the J gene TRBJ2-7, with 7 nucleotides matching TRBD1. Germline trimming cut 2 bases from V and 1 base from J; bases unmatched to any gene: 9. The CDR3 spans 16 residues. Germline V CDR1 and CDR2: SGHDT, YYEEEE. CDR3 sequence reads: CASSFYAGTDSYEQYF. The CDR3 DNA sequence: TGTGCCAGCAGCTTCTACGCCGGGACAGATTCCTACGAGCAGTACTTC.

In its sample, this clone was seen a few times. The rearrangement joins TRBV12-3 or TRBV12-4 to TRBJ1-6; D unclear. Trimming removed 6 bases at V and 13 bases at J, with 16 bases between. The CDR3 extends over 13 amino acids. CDR3 sequence reads: CASRHNIGGPLHF. The CDR3 bases are TGTGCCAGCAGACACAACATCGGCGGGCCCCTCCACTTT.

The chain recombines TRBV11-2 with TRBJ1-4, with D hard to call. The CDR3 totals 14 residues. Germline V lookup: CDR1 SGHAT, CDR2 FQNNGV. V lost 6 bases and J 4 bases, leaving 12 bases between the germline ends. The chain's CDR3 is CASRREYSNEKLFF. CDR3 bases: TGTGCCAGCAGGCGAGAGTATAGTAATGAAAAACTGTTTTTT.

The chain employs TRBV29-1 and TRBJ2-5; D remains unclear. CDR1 SQVTM and CDR2 ANQGSEA come from the germline V gene. The CDR3 contains 11 residues. The V end was cut by 7 bases, the J end by 2 bases, with 8 bases between. The CDR3 is CSGGLQETQYF. The CDR3 DNA reads as TGCAGCGGCGGCCTACAAGAGACCCAGTACTTC.

This chain links TRBV19 with TRBJ2-7; D might be TRBD1 (7 bases). Germline CDR1 reads LNHDA; CDR2 reads SQIVND (reference sequence). There are 14 residues in the CDR3. Trimming removed 6 bases at V and 2 bases at J, with 14 bases between. The CDR3 coding sequence is TGTGCCAGTAGACTACAGGGGAGGCCCTACGAGCAGTACTTC. The encoded protein is CASRLQGRPYEQYF. The complete variable domain, with remaining parts taken from reference TRBV19 and TRBJ2-7, reads DGGITQSPKYLFRKEGQNVTLSCEQNLNHDAMYWYRQDPGQGLRLIYYSQIVNDFQKGDIAEGYSVSREKKESFPLTVTSAQKNPTAFYLCASRLQGRPYEQYFGPGTRLTVT.

This clone was recorded only once. DNA of the CDR3: TGTGCCAGCAGCCCCTGGGCTAGCGGGGGTGGAATGGAGACCCAGTACTTC. Translated: CASSPWASGGGMETQYF. V is TRBV9 and J is TRBJ2-5; 10 bases fit TRBD2. The CDR3 totals 17 residues. From germline, CDR1 is SGDLS and CDR2 YYNGEE. V gave up 4 bases and J gave up 5 bases; unmatched junction bases: 14.

This sequence joins TRBV5-8 and TRBJ1-2; possible D gene TRBD1, 6 bases. The CDR3 contains 12 residues. The germline V gene has CDR1 SGHTS and CDR2 YDEGEE. Trimming removed 4 bases at V and 9 bases at J, with 13 bases between. The CDR3, as DNA: TGTGCCAGCAGCCGGACAGCCATTCGCTACACCTTC. Protein: CASSRTAIRYTF. Full variable domain (missing parts from reference TRBV5-8 and TRBJ1-2): EAGVTQSPTHLIKTRGQQATLRCSPISGHTSVYWYQQALGLGLQFLLWYDEGEERNRGNFPPRFSGRQFPNYSSELNVNALELEDSALYLCASSRTAIRYTFGSGTRLTVV.

The chain links TRBV19 to TRBJ1-5, with TRBD1 as a possible D gene (6 bases). Germline V gene lookup returns CDR1 LNHDA and CDR2 SQIVND (reference sequence). The CDR3 totals 17 residues. V was pared by 6 bases and J by 2 bases, with 20 bases between. The CDR3 here is CASRGFHRAGRNQPQHF. The CDR3 nucleotides read TGTGCCAGTAGGGGATTTCACAGGGCTGGTCGCAATCAGCCCCAGCATTTT.

A single count supports this clone. J is TRBJ1-3 and V is TRBV5-1; perhaps TRBD1 as D (6 bases). Trimming stripped 4 bases from V and 3 bases from J, with 11 bases between. Germline V CDR1 and CDR2: SGHRS, YFSETQ. This CDR3 is 14 amino acids long. The CDR3: CASSLGQFGNTIYF. CDR3 sequence (DNA): TGCGCCAGCAGCCTCGGACAGTTTGGAAACACCATATATTTT.

This chain connects TRBV9 to TRBJ1-4; 7 bases align to TRBD1. This CDR3 region has 14 residues. Germline loops: CDR1 SGDLS, CDR2 YYNGEE. The V segment lost 4 bases and the J segment 10 bases; nucleotides outside the gene matches: 10. CDR3 bases: TGTGCCAGCAGCCCACAAGGGGGCGGTGGAAAACTGTTTTTT. Translating gives CASSPQGGGGKLFF.

The J gene is TRBJ2-2, the V gene TRBV5-1; possibly TRBD1 for D (5 bases). CDR1 is SGHRS and CDR2 is YFSETQ in the germline V gene. The CDR3 spans 15 residues. Trimming removed 0 bases at V and 6 bases at J, with 12 bases between. The CDR3 sequence is CASSLDGHRAGELFF. The CDR3 DNA is TGCGCCAGCAGCTTGGACGGACATCGGGCCGGGGAGCTGTTTTTT.

This clone has only a few counts. The chain recombines TRBV7-2 with TRBJ2-7; D is uncertain. Germline CDR1 is SGHTA and CDR2 is FQGNSA. The ends were cut back, 2 bases at V and 0 bases at J, with 8 bases in the middle. The CDR3 length is 14 residues. CDR3 sequence reads: CASSLYYTSYEQYF. In nucleotides, the CDR3 is TGTGCCAGCAGCTTATATTACACCTCCTACGAGCAGTACTTC. Full variable domain (remainder filled in from reference TRBV7-2 and TRBJ2-7): GAGVSQSPSNKVTEKGKDVELRCDPISGHTALYWYRQSLGQGLEFLIYFQGNSAPDKSGLPSDRFSAERTGGSVSTLTIQRTQQEDSAVYLCASSLYYTSYEQYFGPGTRLTVT.

V usage is TRBV27 and J usage is TRBJ2-7; D might be TRBD1 (6 bases). Germline values: CDR1 MNHEY, CDR2 SMNVEV (reference sequence). The CDR3 loop spans 14 amino acids. V was trimmed by 6 bases and J by 1 base, leaving 13 bases between them. CDR3 nucleotides: TGTGCCAGCAGAACATTGGACAGATCCTACGAGCAGTACTTC. Translation: CASRTLDRSYEQYF.

The CDR3 sequence: CASSSGSGAPGNEQFF. DNA of the CDR3: TGCGCCAGCAGCTCTGGAAGCGGGGCGCCGGGTAATGAGCAGTTCTTC. V and J are TRBV5-1 and TRBJ2-1; 7 bases agree with TRBD2. This CDR3 is 16 amino acids long. Trimming took 3 bases from V and 7 from J; bases not matched to a gene: 13. CDR1 is SGHRS, CDR2 YFSETQ, per germline.

This rearrangement joins TRBV2 to TRBJ2-7, with D perhaps TRBD1 (6 bases). CDR1 is SNHLY, CDR2 FYNNEI, per germline. The CDR3 sequence is 14 residues long. Trimming removed 10 bases from V and 0 bases from J, with 16 bases in between. CDR3 in DNA: TGTGCCAACAAGAACAGGGTCCTCTCCTACGAGCAGTACTTC. Translated: CANKNRVLSYEQYF.

The V and J genes are TRBV7-2 and TRBJ1-5; D remains ambiguous. The V gene lost 1 base and the J gene lost 4 bases, with 11 bases spanning the gap. Looked up from germline, CDR1 is SGHTA and CDR2 is FQGNSA. The CDR3 sequence is 15 residues long. This CDR3 is CASSLVAGSNQPQHF. The DNA for the CDR3 is TGTGCCAGCAGCTTAGTCGCCGGTAGTAATCAGCCCCAGCATTTT. The entire variable domain, with the rest obtained from reference TRBV7-2 and TRBJ1-5, is as follows: GAGVSQSPSNKVTEKGKDVELRCDPISGHTALYWYRQSLGQGLEFLIYFQGNSAPDKSGLPSDRFSAERTGGSVSTLTIQRTQQEDSAVYLCASSLVAGSNQPQHFGDGTRLSIL.

The V and J genes are TRBV28 and TRBJ2-1, with 7 bases that match TRBD2. V shed 6 bases, J shed 0 bases, and the junction held 11 bases outside the gene matches. Germline V CDR1 and CDR2: MDHEN, SYDVKM. The CDR3 length is 17 residues. The CDR3 sequence: CASSPGTTHSSYNEQFF. The DNA of the CDR3 is TGTGCCAGCAGCCCCGGGACTACCCATTCCTCCTACAATGAGCAGTTCTTC.